The 21 T cell receptor beta chains listed next were all sequenced from one sample in a study of blood T cell repertoires in COVID-19. This table comes from immunoSEQ multiplex PCR, and its TCRdb copy is limited to in-frame clones, with some not included. The table lists approximately 300,000 clones, 80% to 90% of them singletons. Sequenced input: peripheral blood. These receptors originate from a young man who had recovered from COVID-19.

The genes are TRBV6-5 and TRBJ1-1, with D possibly TRBD1 on 5 matching bases. The CDR3 spans 16 residues. Trimming stripped 0 bases from V and 3 bases from J, with 14 bases between. Germline V CDR1 and CDR2: MNHEY, SVGAGI. The CDR3 region is CASSYSRQIRDTEAFF. CDR3 nucleotide sequence: TGTGCCAGCAGTTACTCAAGACAGATCAGAGACACTGAAGCTTTCTTT.

This rearrangement joins TRBV2 to TRBJ2-1; 7 nucleotides line up with TRBD2. The CDR3 extends over 15 amino acids. V trimming: 10 bases; J trimming: 2 bases; junction bases outside the gene matches: 11. Germline assignment: CDR1 SNHLY and CDR2 FYNNEI. The CDR3 DNA reads TGTGCCACCTCAAGGGCGGGAGAGACCTACAATGAGCAGTTCTTC. It yields the protein CATSRAGETYNEQFF.

The V and J genes are TRBV2 and TRBJ2-5, with 9 bases matching TRBD1. With 5 bases clipped from V and 5 bases from J, the junction kept 6 bases outside the gene matches. The length of the CDR3 is 14 residues. From germline, CDR1 is SNHLY and CDR2 FYNNEI. CDR3 in DNA: TGTGCCAGCAGTCCCGGGACAGGGTGGGAGACCCAGTACTTC. Translating it yields CASSPGTGWETQYF.

The gene calls are TRBV20-1 and TRBJ2-7; D might be TRBD1 or TRBD2, each matching 6 bases. Per the germline V gene, CDR1 is DFQATT and CDR2 is SNEGSKA (reference sequence). Trimming removed 6 bases from V and 3 bases from J, with 15 bases in between. The CDR3 has 13 residues. CDR3 loop: CSASGGLGYEQYF. CDR3 bases: TGCAGTGCCAGTGGGGGGCTCGGCTACGAGCAGTACTTC.

J is TRBJ1-2 and V is TRBV7-2; D remains ambiguous. The CDR3 length is 11 residues. V lost 3 bases and J 5 bases, leaving 4 bases between the germline ends. CDR1 is SGHTA and CDR2 is FQGNSA in the germline V gene. CDR3 nucleotide sequence: TGTGCCAGCAGCTTGTTATATGGCTACACCTTC. Translation gives CASSLLYGYTF.

The V gene is TRBV19, the J gene TRBJ2-1; 7 bases are a match to TRBD2. In germline, CDR1 is LNHDA, CDR2 SQIVND (reference sequence). Trimming removed 11 bases from V and 0 bases from J; junction bases left unmatched: 4. This CDR3 has 13 residues. The CDR3 DNA follows: TGTGCCCGCCAGCGGGGCTCCTACAATGAGCAGTTCTTC. Residues: CARQRGSYNEQFF.

Notes on this clone: At the DNA level, this CDR3 is encoded by other sequences in the same sample as well. The chain links TRBV12-3 or TRBV12-4 to TRBJ1-2; the match to TRBD1 covers 7 bases. The trim removed 4 bases at V and 8 bases at J, leaving 7 bases unmatched. The CDR3 has 13 residues. The CDR3 reads CASSSRQGRGYTF. In DNA, the CDR3 is TGTGCCAGCAGTTCCCGACAGGGCCGGGGCTACACCTTC.

The chain employs TRBV6-5 and TRBJ2-2; the D is unclear. V was cut by 0 bases and J by 1 base, with 9 bases left in between. Germline assignment: CDR1 MNHEY and CDR2 SVGAGI. The CDR3 covers 16 residues. The CDR3 reads CASSYSAGGNTGELFF. CDR3 sequence (DNA): TGTGCCAGCAGTTACTCAGCTGGCGGGAACACCGGGGAGCTGTTTTTT.

V and J are TRBV4-2 and TRBJ1-2, with D perhaps TRBD1 (6 bases). V was cut by 5 bases and J by 4 bases, with 11 bases left in between. Per the germline V gene, CDR1 is LGHNA and CDR2 is YNFKEQ. The CDR3 extends over 13 amino acids. CDR3 in DNA: TGTGCCAGCAGCACCCAGGGGCCCTATGGCTACACCTTC. As protein: CASSTQGPYGYTF.

V usage is TRBV6-5 and J usage is TRBJ2-7; possibly TRBD1 for D (5 bases). The germline gives CDR1 MNHEY, CDR2 SVGAGI. The ends were cut back, 4 bases at V and 4 bases at J, with 14 bases in the middle. This CDR3 comprises 14 residues. The CDR3: CASSWGRASYEQYF. The CDR3 DNA sequence: TGTGCCAGCAGTTGGGGCAGGGCTTCTTACGAGCAGTACTTC.

This clone was counted a single time. This CDR3 is CASRAVGRTGVETQYF. The CDR3 DNA follows: TGCGCCAGCAGAGCAGTTGGGCGGACAGGGGTGGAGACCCAGTACTTC. The chain links TRBV5-1 to TRBJ2-5; 9 bases are a match to TRBD1. The trim removed 5 bases at V and 5 bases at J, leaving 13 bases unmatched. In germline, CDR1 is SGHRS, CDR2 YFSETQ. This CDR3 has 16 amino acids.

The CDR3 spells CASSQEPSGTDTQYF. In DNA form, the CDR3 reads TGTGCCAGCAGCCAAGAACCGAGCGGAACAGATACGCAGTATTTT. The chain recombines TRBV3-1 (or the pseudogene TRBV3-2) with TRBJ2-3; a weak D match, TRBD2 (5 bases). V lost 0 bases and J lost 3, with 10 bases in between. CDR3 length equals 15 residues. Germline loops: CDR1 LGHDT, CDR2 YNNKEL (reference sequence).

The chain is built from TRBV7-2 and TRBJ2-5, with 7 bases lining up with TRBD2. Germline values: CDR1 SGHTA, CDR2 FQGNSA. The CDR3 consists of 16 residues. Trimming cost V 2 bases and J 2 bases; bases outside gene matches: 8. CDR3 sequence: CASSLTSGTLQETQYF. The CDR3 coding sequence is TGTGCCAGCAGCTTAACGAGCGGGACTTTACAAGAGACCCAGTACTTC.

The chain links TRBV5-5 to TRBJ1-5, with D maybe TRBD1 (6 bases). There are 16 residues in the CDR3. The germline CDR1 and CDR2 sequences are SGHKS and YYEKEE (reference sequence). Trimming left V 0 bases short and J 7 bases short, with 17 bases between. The CDR3 is CASSLGTEGPNQPQHF. DNA for the CDR3: TGTGCCAGCAGCTTGGGGACAGAGGGTCCGAACCAGCCCCAGCATTTT. Full variable domain (rest looked up from reference TRBV5-5 and TRBJ1-5): DAGVTQSPTHLIKTRGQQVTLRCSPISGHKSVSWYQQVLGQGPQFIFQYYEKEERGRGNFPDRFSARQFPNYSSELNVNALLLGDSALYLCASSLGTEGPNQPQHFGDGTRLSIL.

The rearrangement links TRBV7-9 to TRBJ2-7, with D hard to call. V was trimmed by 5 bases and J by 0 bases, leaving 5 bases between them. This CDR3 is 12 amino acids long. Germline V lookup: CDR1 SEHNR, CDR2 FQNEAQ (reference sequence). The CDR3 region is CASSPVSYEQYF. Here the CDR3 DNA reads TGTGCCAGCAGCCCGGTCTCCTACGAGCAGTACTTC.

The chain joins TRBV3-1 (or the pseudogene TRBV3-2) to TRBJ1-2; TRBD1 matches 8 bases. Germline V CDR1 and CDR2: LGHDT, YNNKEL (reference sequence). V shed 9 bases and J 5 bases; nucleotides not matched to a gene: 8. This CDR3 is built from 13 residues. In nucleotides, the CDR3 is TGTGCCAGTAACGGACAGGGCACGTATGGCTACACCTTC. This sequence encodes CASNGQGTYGYTF.

The V gene is TRBV11-3, the J gene TRBJ1-2; tentative D call: TRBD1 (5 bases). V lost 2 bases, J lost 2 bases, and 24 bases lay in between. In germline, CDR1 is SGHNT, CDR2 YENEEA. The CDR3 contains 19 residues. The CDR3 DNA follows: TGTGCCAGCAGCTTAAGTGGCCCCAGGGCTATATTGCGGAACTATGGCTACACCTTC. Translated: CASSLSGPRAILRNYGYTF.

V and J are TRBV25-1 and TRBJ1-2; no firm D call. Germline V gene lookup returns CDR1 MGHDK and CDR2 SYGVNS. The CDR3 length is 13 residues. Trimming shortened V by 3 bases and J by 4 bases, and 9 bases separated the two germline ends. The CDR3 DNA reads as TGTGCCAGCAGTGATCAGGCCTTCTATGGCTACACCTTC. Translation: CASSDQAFYGYTF.

The rearrangement joins TRBV5-1 to TRBJ2-3; 11 bases agree with TRBD1. Germline CDR1 is SGHRS and CDR2 is YFSETQ. The CDR3 totals 16 residues. V was pared by 4 bases and J by 5 bases, with 9 bases of the junction left unmatched. DNA for the CDR3: TGCGCCAGCAGCCCAACCGGGACAGGGGGTGGAGATACGCAGTATTTT. The encoded protein is CASSPTGTGGGDTQYF.

As to this clone: Relative to the germline gene, one junction end is altered; a read error may explain this. V gene TRBV7-6 combines with J gene TRBJ2-5; D may be TRBD1 (6 bases). The CDR3 loop spans 15 amino acids. CDR1 and CDR2 from the germline V gene are SGHVS and FNYEAQ. The CDR3 DNA reads TGTGCCAGCAGTTTAGGGCAGGGGAGAAAAGAGACCCAGTACTTC. It is translated as CASSLGQGRKETQYF.

The V and J genes are TRBV11-2 and TRBJ1-1, with D perhaps matching TRBD1 (6 bases). CDR1 is SGHAT and CDR2 is FQNNGV in the germline V gene. V gave up 1 base and J gave up 3 bases, with 18 bases separating them. This CDR3 has 17 residues. The CDR3 protein is CASSLALGEGEYTEAFF. The DNA of the CDR3 is TGTGCCAGCAGCTTAGCGCTGGGGGAGGGGGAGTACACTGAAGCTTTCTTT.